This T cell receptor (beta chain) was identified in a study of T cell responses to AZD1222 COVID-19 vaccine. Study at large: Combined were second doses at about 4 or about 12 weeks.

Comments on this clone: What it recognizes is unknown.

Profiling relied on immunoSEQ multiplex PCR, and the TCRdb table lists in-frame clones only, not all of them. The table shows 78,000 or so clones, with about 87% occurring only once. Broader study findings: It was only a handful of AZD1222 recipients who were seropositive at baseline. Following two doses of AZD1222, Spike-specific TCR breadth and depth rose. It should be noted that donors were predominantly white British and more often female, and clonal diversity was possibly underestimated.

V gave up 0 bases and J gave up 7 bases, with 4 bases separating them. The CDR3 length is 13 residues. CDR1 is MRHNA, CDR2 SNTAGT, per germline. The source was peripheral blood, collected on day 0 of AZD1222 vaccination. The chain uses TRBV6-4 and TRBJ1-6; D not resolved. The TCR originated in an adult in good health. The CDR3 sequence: CASSDSTNSPLHF. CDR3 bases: TGTGCCAGCAGTGACTCGACAAATTCACCCCTCCACTTT.